This entry describes one T cell receptor beta chain. Time point defined: pretreatment peripheral blood. Locally advanced or metastatic urothelial carcinoma was diagnosed in the patients. Patient sample counts ranged from 1 to 8, pretreatment and on-treatment. This specimen belongs to a study of PD-L1 blockade in urothelial cancer. Turning to the study itself: The study recovered a median of roughly 140,000 T cells per blood sample.

The assay was immunoSEQ multiplex PCR, and TCRdb's table has in-frame clones only and misses some. The table includes almost 90,000 clones, roughly 84% detected once. The source material was PBMCs, sampled around atezolizumab (anti-PD-L1) treatment. This clonotype was sampled from a man aged 60-69 years with urothelial cancer.

In DNA form, the CDR3 reads TGTGCCAGCAGCCCCATTACCAGCGGGAGGGGCGAGCAGTACTTC. This encodes CASSPITSGRGEQYF. This chain joins TRBV11-2 and TRBJ2-7; 10 nucleotides align to TRBD2. The CDR3 is 15 residues long. Germline CDR1 is SGHAT and CDR2 is FQNNGV. The V and J ends lost 5 bases and 6 bases, in that order; junction bases with no gene match: 10.